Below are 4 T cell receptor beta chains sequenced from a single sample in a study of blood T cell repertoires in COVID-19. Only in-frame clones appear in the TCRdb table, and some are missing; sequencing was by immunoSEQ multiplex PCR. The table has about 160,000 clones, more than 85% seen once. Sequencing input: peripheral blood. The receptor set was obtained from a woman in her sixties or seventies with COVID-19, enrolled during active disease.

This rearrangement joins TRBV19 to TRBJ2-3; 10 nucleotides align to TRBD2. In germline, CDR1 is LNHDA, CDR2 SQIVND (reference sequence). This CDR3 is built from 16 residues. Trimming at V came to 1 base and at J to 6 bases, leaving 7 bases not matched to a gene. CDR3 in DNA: TGTGCCAGTAGTATAGGTACTAGCGGGGTTTCCGATACGCAGTATTTT. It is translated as CASSIGTSGVSDTQYF.

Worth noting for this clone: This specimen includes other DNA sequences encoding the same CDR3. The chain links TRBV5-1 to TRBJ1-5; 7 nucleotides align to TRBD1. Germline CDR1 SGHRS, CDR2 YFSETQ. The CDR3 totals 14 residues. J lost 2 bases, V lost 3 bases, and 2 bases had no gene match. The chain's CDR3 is CASSWTGGNQPQHF. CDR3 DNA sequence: TGCGCCAGCAGCTGGACAGGAGGCAATCAGCCCCAGCATTTT. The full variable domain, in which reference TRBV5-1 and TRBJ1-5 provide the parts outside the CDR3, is KAGVTQTPRYLIKTRGQQVTLSCSPISGHRSVSWYQQTPGQGLQFLFEYFSETQRNKGNFPGRFSGRQFSNSRSEMNVSTLELGDSALYLCASSWTGGNQPQHFGDGTRLSIL.

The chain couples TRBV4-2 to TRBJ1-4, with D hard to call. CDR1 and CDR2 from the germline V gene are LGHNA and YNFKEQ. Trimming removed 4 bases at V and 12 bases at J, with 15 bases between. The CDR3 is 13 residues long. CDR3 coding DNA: TGTGCCAGCAGCCGCCATCTTTCTGCGGAACTGTTTTTT. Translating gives CASSRHLSAELFF.

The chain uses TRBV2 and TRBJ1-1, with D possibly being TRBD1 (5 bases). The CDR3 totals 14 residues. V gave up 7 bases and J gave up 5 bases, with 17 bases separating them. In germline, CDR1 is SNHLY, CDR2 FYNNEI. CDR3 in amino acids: CASTKGLLGTEAFF. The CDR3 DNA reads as TGTGCCAGCACCAAGGGACTACTGGGGACTGAAGCTTTCTTT.